The clone carrying this T cell receptor beta chain was observed a handful of times. What it binds is unknown. The CDR3 length is 15 residues. V lost 0 bases and J lost 5, with 13 bases in between. Germline-derived CDR1 and CDR2 are SNHLY and FYNNEI. With 60 Vbeta and 13 Jbeta primers, the PCR was carried out. Clones were read by immunoSEQ multiplex PCR, and TCRdb kept only the in-frame ones, dropping some. This repertoire shows 180,000 or so clones, roughly 88% found once; its top ten account for about 9.3%. These data are taken from a study of cytomegalovirus exposure and HLA in healthy donors. Broader study findings: Later analysis identified several of the most significant clusters that appeared linked to common viral pathogens.

The specimen was PBMCs. The V call is TRBV2, the J call TRBJ2-5; weak D call: TRBD1 (6 bases). The receptor's source is a man younger than 30 in good health and CMV-seropositive. CDR3 amino acids: CASSEAQGLVETQYF. The CDR3 coding sequence is TGTGCCAGCAGTGAAGCACAGGGTCTAGTGGAGACCCAGTACTTC.